This TCR beta chain was documented in a study of vaccination and CD4 T cells after COVID-19. In the study overall: Recovered patients in the cohort numbered six men and four women, two of them Hispanic. Following dose two, a median about 65 days (range 14 to 241) passed before post-vaccine samples were taken.

Overall study findings and caveats: The appearance of a median roughly 83% of reactive clones in convalescent patients occurred only post-vaccination.

Germline loops: CDR1 SNHLY, CDR2 FYNNEI. V was cut by 9 bases and J by 0 bases, with 11 bases left in between. CDR3 size: 13 residues. This clonotype was found a few times. The antigen is undetermined. TCRdb ran MiXCR on the PCR reads and lists one entry per CDR3 protein. The sample shows approximately 17,000 distinct CDR3 sequences, 55% to 65% of them seen only once. The sequence came from a human donor who had recovered from COVID-19. The chain uses TRBV2 and TRBJ1-1, with D tentatively TRBD1 (5 bases). The source material was CD4+ T cells from blood, sampled after SARS-CoV-2 vaccination. The CDR3 region is CASQGLMNTEAFF. CDR3 in DNA: TGTGCCAGTCAGGGATTAATGAACACTGAAGCTTTCTTT.